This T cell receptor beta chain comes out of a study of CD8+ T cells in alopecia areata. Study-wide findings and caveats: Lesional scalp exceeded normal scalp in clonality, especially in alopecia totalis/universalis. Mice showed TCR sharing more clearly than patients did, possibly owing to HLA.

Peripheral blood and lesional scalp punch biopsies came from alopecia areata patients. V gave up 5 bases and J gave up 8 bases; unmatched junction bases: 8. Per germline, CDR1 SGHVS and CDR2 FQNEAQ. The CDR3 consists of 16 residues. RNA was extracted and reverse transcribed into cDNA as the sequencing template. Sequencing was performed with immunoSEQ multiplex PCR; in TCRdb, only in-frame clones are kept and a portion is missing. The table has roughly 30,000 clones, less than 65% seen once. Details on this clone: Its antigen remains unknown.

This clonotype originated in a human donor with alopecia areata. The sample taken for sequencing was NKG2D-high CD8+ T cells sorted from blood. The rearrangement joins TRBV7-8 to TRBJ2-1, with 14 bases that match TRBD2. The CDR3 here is CASSPGTSGRSYEQFF. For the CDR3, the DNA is TGTGCCAGCAGCCCTGGGACTAGCGGGAGAAGTTATGAGCAGTTCTTC. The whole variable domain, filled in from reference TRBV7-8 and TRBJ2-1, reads GAGVSQSPRYKVAKRGQDVALRCDPISGHVSLFWYQQALGQGPEFLTYFQNEAQLDKSGLPSDRFFAERPEGSVSTLKIQRTQQEDSAVYLCASSPGTSGRSYEQFFGPGTRLTVL.